A selection of T cell receptor beta chains follows, all from one sample in a study of CD8+CD57+ T cells in acquired aplastic anemia. MiXCR, applied by TCRdb to the reads, yields one record per CDR3 protein. The sample has around 170,000 distinct CDR3 sequences; under 55% are singletons. Specimen: sorted CD4+, CD8+, or CD8+CD57+ T cells (not recorded which) from PBMCs. The receptors were gathered from a human donor with aplastic anemia. The CDR3 runs from the conserved cysteine through the conserved F or W. A D gene is named only where the DNA matches it firmly. Only some rows state a clone size, as once, few, many or a class for expanded clones.

D gene	V gene	J gene	clone size	CDR3 DNA	CDR3 protein
.	TRBV20-1	TRBJ2-3	few	TGCAGTGCTAGTTCACCTAGCACAGATACGCAGTATTTT	CSASSPSTDTQYF
TRBD1	TRBV10-1	TRBJ2-7	.	TGCGCCAGCAGTGATATGTTCGACGGTCCCGGGACAGGGGTGAACTACGAGCAGTACTTC	CASSDMFDGPGTGVNYEQYF
.	TRBV7-3	TRBJ2-5	many	TGTGCCGGCAGCACAAGGGGAGAAGAGACCCAGTACTTC	CAGSTRGEETQYF
.	TRBV20-1	TRBJ2-7	.	TGCAGTGCCCTCCCGTTGACCGAAACCTACGAGCAGTACTTC	CSALPLTETYEQYF
.	TRBV9	TRBJ1-3	once	TGTGCCAGCAGCGAGGGGACATCTGGAAACACCATATATTTT	CASSEGTSGNTIYF
.	TRBV20-1	TRBJ2-5	.	TGCAGTGCACCCCAAATCGGGGTTCAAGAGACCCAGTACTTC	CSAPQIGVQETQYF
.	TRBV11-2	TRBJ2-4	many	TGTGCCAGCAGCTTAGGGGGCTTCGAAAACATTCAGTACTTC	CASSLGGFENIQYF
.	TRBV5-1	TRBJ2-3	.	TGCGCCAGCAGCTACGGCCGGCAAACAGATACGCAGTATTTT	CASSYGRQTDTQYF
.	TRBV6-5	TRBJ1-2	.	TGTGCCAGCAGTTACAGGGGAACACTTAACTATGGCTACACCTTC	CASSYRGTLNYGYTF
.	TRBV7-2	TRBJ2-5	many	TGTGCCAGCAGGAGGGGACTCCAAGAGACCCAGTACTTC	CASRRGLQETQYF
.	TRBV12-3/TRBV12-4	TRBJ2-2	.	TGTGCCAGCAGTCAGGCAGGGTGGACCGGGGAGCTGTTTTTT	CASSQAGWTGELFF
TRBD2	TRBV2	TRBJ2-7	.	TGTGCCAGCAGCCGCCAAACTAGCGGGAGTGGCTACGAGCAGTACTTC	CASSRQTSGSGYEQYF
.	TRBV13	TRBJ1-1	.	TGTGCCAGCAGTGAAGAAACGAACACTGAAGCTTTCTTT	CASSEETNTEAFF
.	TRBV11-2	TRBJ2-3	.	TGTGCCAGCAGCTTAGAGGGGGTGAGCACAGATACGCAGTATTTT	CASSLEGVSTDTQYF
.	TRBV29-1	TRBJ1-1	many	TGCAGCGTTGATAAGGGGCCGAACACTGAAGCTTTCTTT	CSVDKGPNTEAFF
.	TRBV5-1	TRBJ2-3	.	TGCACCAGCAGCTTGGATGGCTCAGATACGCAGTATTTT	CTSSLDGSDTQYF
.	TRBV6-5	TRBJ1-1	many	TGTGCCAGCAGATCAAGGTACGGGCGCAATGCTGAAGCTTTCTTT	CASRSRYGRNAEAFF
TRBD2	TRBV7-6	TRBJ2-1	.	TGTGCCAGCAGCTTATCTAGCGGGAGGTGGGATGAGCAGTTCTTC	CASSLSSGRWDEQFF
.	TRBV12-3/TRBV12-4	TRBJ2-7	many	TGTGCCAGCAGTCCACCGGGGCGGTCCGAGCAGTACTTC	CASSPPGRSEQYF
.	TRBV25-1	TRBJ2-7	.	TGTGCCAGCAGTGAATATGAGGCACGATTCTATTACGAGCAGTACTTC	CASSEYEARFYYEQYF
.	TRBV15	TRBJ2-7	.	TGTGCCACCAGCAGAGATGTGGGCTACGAGCAGTACTTC	CATSRDVGYEQYF
TRBD2	TRBV9	TRBJ2-5	.	TGTGCCAGCAGCGCGGGACTAGCGGGAGGGAGAGAGACCCAGTACTTC	CASSAGLAGGRETQYF
.	TRBV20-1	TRBJ2-3	many	TGCAGTGGGGGGGGGGCCGGCACAGATACGCAGTATTTT	CSGGGAGTDTQYF
.	TRBV20-1	TRBJ2-1	.	TGCAGTGTTAAGGGGGTGGGGAATGAGCAGTTCTTC	CSVKGVGNEQFF
TRBD2	TRBV3-1	TRBJ2-7	.	TGTGCCAGCAGCCAGTTGAGCGGGAGTGGGGGGCAGTACTTC	CASSQLSGSGGQYF
.	TRBV29-1	TRBJ2-1	.	TGCAGCGTTGAATCGCTAGCGCTGTACAATGAGCAGTTCTTC	CSVESLALYNEQFF
.	TRBV3-1	TRBJ1-2	many	TGTGCCAGCAGCCCTAAACCGACAGAACTCTATGGCTACACCTTC	CASSPKPTELYGYTF
.	TRBV7-2	TRBJ1-1	.	TGTGCCAGCAGCTATACAGATAGCACTGAAGCTTTCTTT	CASSYTDSTEAFF